This is a list of T cell receptor beta chains from one sample in a study of early T cells in non-severe SARS-CoV-2 infection. A single record per CDR3 protein comes from TCRdb applying MiXCR to the 5' RACE reads. The sample includes around 26,000 distinct CDR3 sequences, roughly 5.3% of them seen just once. Sequenced input: whole blood. All receptors come from an adult who was a healthcare worker with PCR-confirmed SARS-CoV-2 infection or an uninfected control (not recorded which). The CDR3 runs from the conserved cysteine through the conserved F or W. Each record gives: CDR3 DNA, CDR3 protein, D gene, clone size, V gene, J gene. The D gene is left open where the match is weak. For some rows the clone size is stated as once, few or many, or as a class when expanded; others skip it.

TGTGCCAGCAAAAGGGGGGCAGGCTATGGCTACACCTTC	CASKRGAGYGYTF	.	few	TRBV2	TRBJ1-2
TGTGCCAGCAGCCAAGAGGGGCTTTGGGCTGCATCGAACACTGAAGCTTTCTTT	CASSQEGLWAASNTEAFF	.	.	TRBV3-1	TRBJ1-1
TGTGCCAGCAGGGAGAGGGGAGGGGGAAACATTCAGTACTTC	CASRERGGGNIQYF	.	few	TRBV25-1	TRBJ2-4
TGCGCCAGCAGCTTGGAAGTGGGGGGAACTGGGACCCAGTACTTC	CASSLEVGGTGTQYF	.	few	TRBV5-1	TRBJ2-5
TGTGCCAGCAGCACCAGGGGGTTGGGCGAGCAGTACTTC	CASSTRGLGEQYF	TRBD1	many	TRBV12-3/TRBV12-4	TRBJ2-7
TGCAGTGCTGGCGGCATGTTAGAAAAACTGTTTTTT	CSAGGMLEKLFF	.	many	TRBV20-1	TRBJ1-4
TGTGCCAGCAGCTTGCGGGGCGGCCCGAGTCAGTTCTTC	CASSLRGGPSQFF	.	few	TRBV5-6	TRBJ2-1
TGTGCCAGCCCAGCCATAACCGGGGAGCTGTTTTTT	CASPAITGELFF	.	many	TRBV19	TRBJ2-2
TGTGCCACCAGCAGACTGGGGACTACAAATACAGATACGCAGTATTTT	CATSRLGTTNTDTQYF	TRBD2	.	TRBV15	TRBJ2-3
TGTGCCAGCAGTTGGGACAGCTTATCCACCGGGGAGCTGTTTTTT	CASSWDSLSTGELFF	TRBD1	medium-sized	TRBV27	TRBJ2-2
TGTGCCAGCAGCGTAGGCCCAGGGCCCGGGGAGCTGTTTTTT	CASSVGPGPGELFF	.	many	TRBV9	TRBJ2-2
TGTGCCAGCAGCCCGCAGCGCCTGAACACTGAAGCTTTCTTT	CASSPQRLNTEAFF	.	.	TRBV7-8	TRBJ1-1
TGCGCCAGCAGCCAAGATTTTAGCGGCGATAACCGCAATGAGCAGTTCTTC	CASSQDFSGDNRNEQFF	.	many	TRBV4-1	TRBJ2-1
TGCAGCGTTGAAGTCCATGGAGTTTTCTATGGCTACACCTTC	CSVEVHGVFYGYTF	.	few	TRBV29-1	TRBJ1-2
TGTGCCAGCAGCCCCCCCGGGACAGGGACCTACGAGCAGTACTTC	CASSPPGTGTYEQYF	TRBD1	.	TRBV7-9	TRBJ2-7
TGTGCCAGCAGCTTAGTTACAGGGCTAGCCAAAAACATTCAGTACTTC	CASSLVTGLAKNIQYF	.	.	TRBV7-9	TRBJ2-4
TGTGCCATCAGTGAGAGAAAGGACTACAATGAGCAGTTCTTC	CAISERKDYNEQFF	.	many	TRBV10-3	TRBJ2-1
TGTGCCAGCAATGGCGGGACAGCCGAGGCTTTCTTT	CASNGGTAEAFF	TRBD1	many	TRBV12-3/TRBV12-4	TRBJ1-1
TGTGCCAGCAGCCAGACCGGGACGGTATCCTACGAGCAGTACTTC	CASSQTGTVSYEQYF	.	many	TRBV5-6	TRBJ2-7
TGTGCCAGCAGTTACTCTCGGGATGACGTGAACACCGGGGAGCTGTTTTTT	CASSYSRDDVNTGELFF	.	many	TRBV6-5	TRBJ2-2
TGTGCCAGCAGGATAACAGGGGGTTACGAGCAGTACTTC	CASRITGGYEQYF	TRBD1	many	TRBV12-3/TRBV12-4	TRBJ2-7
TGTGCCAGCAGCTCCCCGGGACAGGGGGAATTCGGAGCTTTCTTT	CASSSPGQGEFGAFF	TRBD1	many	TRBV5-4	TRBJ1-1
TGTGCCAGCAGTTGGGTTTTCGGCAGAGCCAAAAACATTCAGTACTTC	CASSWVFGRAKNIQYF	.	many	TRBV12-3/TRBV12-4	TRBJ2-4